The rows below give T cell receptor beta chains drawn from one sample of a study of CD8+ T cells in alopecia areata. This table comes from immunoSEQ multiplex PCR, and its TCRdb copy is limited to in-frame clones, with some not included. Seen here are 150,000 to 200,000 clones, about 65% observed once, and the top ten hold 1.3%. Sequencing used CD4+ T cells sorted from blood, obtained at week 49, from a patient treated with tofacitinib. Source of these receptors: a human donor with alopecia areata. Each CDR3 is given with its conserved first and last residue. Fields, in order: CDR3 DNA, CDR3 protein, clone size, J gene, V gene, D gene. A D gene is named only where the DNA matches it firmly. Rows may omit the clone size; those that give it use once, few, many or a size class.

CDR3nt: TGTGCCAGCGAACCGGGACAGAACTATGGCTACACCTTC; CDR3aa: CASEPGQNYGYTF; abundance: NA; j_gene: TRBJ1-2; v_gene: TRBV6-1; d_gene: TRBD1
CDR3nt: TGCAGCGTTTCAACGGGGGGGAACCCGTACCAAGAGACCCAGTACTTC; CDR3aa: CSVSTGGNPYQETQYF; abundance: once; j_gene: TRBJ2-5; v_gene: TRBV29-1; d_gene: TRBD2
CDR3nt: TGTGCCAGCACCCCCTCAGATACGCAGTATTTT; CDR3aa: CASTPSDTQYF; abundance: NA; j_gene: TRBJ2-3; v_gene: TRBV28; d_gene: NA
CDR3nt: TGTGCCAGCAGCCAAGGCTACTCTGGGGCCAACGTCCTGACTTTC; CDR3aa: CASSQGYSGANVLTF; abundance: NA; j_gene: TRBJ2-6; v_gene: TRBV11-2; d_gene: NA
CDR3nt: TGTGCCAGCATCCGTTTTACTGGCTACACCTTC; CDR3aa: CASIRFTGYTF; abundance: few; j_gene: TRBJ1-2; v_gene: TRBV2; d_gene: NA
CDR3nt: TGTGCCAGCAGCCGACCCTCTTTGAACACTGAAGCTTTCTTT; CDR3aa: CASSRPSLNTEAFF; abundance: NA; j_gene: TRBJ1-1; v_gene: TRBV7-2; d_gene: NA
CDR3nt: TGCAGCGTCGCCTCTGGGGTCCTACGGATGAACACTGAAGCTTTCTTT; CDR3aa: CSVASGVLRMNTEAFF; abundance: NA; j_gene: TRBJ1-1; v_gene: TRBV29-1; d_gene: NA
CDR3nt: TGCAGCGTTGAAGAGGTGGCAGGGTCTGGCTACACCTTC; CDR3aa: CSVEEVAGSGYTF; abundance: NA; j_gene: TRBJ1-2; v_gene: TRBV29-1; d_gene: NA
CDR3nt: TGCGCCAGCAGCTTGGGAACAATGAACACTGAAGCTTTCTTT; CDR3aa: CASSLGTMNTEAFF; abundance: few; j_gene: TRBJ1-1; v_gene: TRBV5-1; d_gene: NA
CDR3nt: TGTGCCTGGAGTGTACAACAGGCCACTGAAGCTTTCTTT; CDR3aa: CAWSVQQATEAFF; abundance: NA; j_gene: TRBJ1-1; v_gene: TRBV30; d_gene: NA
CDR3nt: TGCAGCGCTCGAAGGGGGACAGGCCCCAGGGAGACCCAGTACTTC; CDR3aa: CSARRGTGPRETQYF; abundance: NA; j_gene: TRBJ2-5; v_gene: TRBV29-1; d_gene: TRBD1
CDR3nt: TGTGCCTGGAGTAAAGGGAATCCTGAAGCTTTCTTT; CDR3aa: CAWSKGNPEAFF; abundance: NA; j_gene: TRBJ1-1; v_gene: TRBV30; d_gene: NA
CDR3nt: TGTGCCAGCAGCTCAGGCCGGCACACCTATGGCTACACCTTC; CDR3aa: CASSSGRHTYGYTF; abundance: few; j_gene: TRBJ1-2; v_gene: TRBV5-6; d_gene: NA
CDR3nt: TGTGCCTGGATTCAGAGGGGCGGCTCCTATAATTCACCCCTCCACTTT; CDR3aa: CAWIQRGGSYNSPLHF; abundance: NA; j_gene: TRBJ1-6; v_gene: TRBV30; d_gene: NA
CDR3nt: TGTGCCAGCAGTGCTTCGACCACAGATACGCAGTATTTT; CDR3aa: CASSASTTDTQYF; abundance: NA; j_gene: TRBJ2-3; v_gene: TRBV25-1; d_gene: NA
CDR3nt: TGTGCCTGGAGTTCACAGGGGAACACTGAAGCTTTCTTT; CDR3aa: CAWSSQGNTEAFF; abundance: NA; j_gene: TRBJ1-1; v_gene: TRBV30; d_gene: NA
CDR3nt: TGCGCCAGCAGCCTGGGAGGAGCCAGCAATCAGCCCCAGCATTTT; CDR3aa: CASSLGGASNQPQHF; abundance: NA; j_gene: TRBJ1-5; v_gene: TRBV5-1; d_gene: NA
CDR3nt: TGCAGCGTAGCAGAAAATAGCAATCAGCCCCAGCATTTT; CDR3aa: CSVAENSNQPQHF; abundance: NA; j_gene: TRBJ1-5; v_gene: TRBV29-1; d_gene: NA
CDR3nt: TGCGCCAGCAGCCGATTGGGCAGCAATGAGCAGTTCTTC; CDR3aa: CASSRLGSNEQFF; abundance: NA; j_gene: TRBJ2-1; v_gene: TRBV5-1; d_gene: NA
CDR3nt: TGTGCCAGCACCCTTACTGAAGCTAATGAAAAACTGTTTTTT; CDR3aa: CASTLTEANEKLFF; abundance: few; j_gene: TRBJ1-4; v_gene: TRBV7-9; d_gene: NA
CDR3nt: TGTGCCAGCAGCTTTATCGCGGGACAGGACCATGAGCAGTTCTTC; CDR3aa: CASSFIAGQDHEQFF; abundance: NA; j_gene: TRBJ2-1; v_gene: TRBV7-9; d_gene: TRBD1
CDR3nt: TGCAGCGTCAATTACAGGGATTCCACAGATACGCAGTATTTT; CDR3aa: CSVNYRDSTDTQYF; abundance: NA; j_gene: TRBJ2-3; v_gene: TRBV29-1; d_gene: NA
CDR3nt: TGCAGCGTTGAATTGATATACACTGAAGCTTTCTTT; CDR3aa: CSVELIYTEAFF; abundance: NA; j_gene: TRBJ1-1; v_gene: TRBV29-1; d_gene: NA
CDR3nt: TGCAGCGTTAGGGGGAACACTGAAGCTTTCTTT; CDR3aa: CSVRGNTEAFF; abundance: NA; j_gene: TRBJ1-1; v_gene: TRBV29-1; d_gene: NA
CDR3nt: TGCGCCAGCAGCCAAGTCGCAGGGAACTCACCCCTCCACTTT; CDR3aa: CASSQVAGNSPLHF; abundance: once; j_gene: TRBJ1-6; v_gene: TRBV4-3; d_gene: NA
CDR3nt: TGCAGCGTTGAAGATATTCTCGGACAGACCCAGTACTTC; CDR3aa: CSVEDILGQTQYF; abundance: few; j_gene: TRBJ2-5; v_gene: TRBV29-1; d_gene: NA
CDR3nt: TGTGCCAGCAGTTTACGCCCCTTGAACGTCCTGACTTTC; CDR3aa: CASSLRPLNVLTF; abundance: many; j_gene: TRBJ2-6; v_gene: TRBV28; d_gene: NA
CDR3nt: TGCGCCAGCAGAGAAGTGGGCGACACTGAAGCTTTCTTT; CDR3aa: CASREVGDTEAFF; abundance: NA; j_gene: TRBJ1-1; v_gene: TRBV10-2; d_gene: NA
CDR3nt: TGCGCCAGCAGCTTGGTCACTAGCGGGGCCTACGAGCAGTACTTC; CDR3aa: CASSLVTSGAYEQYF; abundance: NA; j_gene: TRBJ2-7; v_gene: TRBV5-1; d_gene: TRBD2
CDR3nt: TGTGCCACCAGGCCAGGACAGGTCGGTGGCTACACCTTC; CDR3aa: CATRPGQVGGYTF; abundance: NA; j_gene: TRBJ1-2; v_gene: TRBV15; d_gene: TRBD1
CDR3nt: TGTGCCAGCAGCTCTGATCAAGCGGGTTACACCTTC; CDR3aa: CASSSDQAGYTF; abundance: NA; j_gene: TRBJ1-2; v_gene: TRBV7-9; d_gene: NA
CDR3nt: TGTGCTAGTGGTTTAATCCCCCCGGGGGAGCGAGCTAACTATGGCTACACCTTC; CDR3aa: CASGLIPPGERANYGYTF; abundance: NA; j_gene: TRBJ1-2; v_gene: TRBV12-5; d_gene: NA
CDR3nt: TGTGCCAGCCTCCCGCTAGCGGGGGGGCCTAGCACAGATACGCAGTATTTT; CDR3aa: CASLPLAGGPSTDTQYF; abundance: few; j_gene: TRBJ2-3; v_gene: TRBV9; d_gene: TRBD2